These T cell receptor beta chains were read from a single sample in a study of identical twins. Each CDR3 protein is one row after TCRdb ran MiXCR on the 5' RACE reads. The table lists more than 1.5 million distinct CDR3 sequences, about 31% of them singletons. The source material was cord blood. The receptors stem from a newborn girl in good health. The CDR3 runs from the conserved cysteine through the conserved F or W. Fields, in order: V gene, CDR3 protein.

TRBV25-1 | CASSEWTGGSPLHF
TRBV15 | CATSRESPGDYGYTF
TRBV4-2 | CASSQAQGSSGNTIYF
TRBV5-1 | CASSIPVSLGDRVIRTDTQYF
TRBV6-2/TRBV6-3 | CASGQRRYNEQFF
TRBV5-8 | CASSLVRGTIYNEQFF
TRBV25-1 | CASSEWGVYGYTF
TRBV19 | CASTRTGGTEAFF
TRBV5-1 | CASSSQGRHTDTQYF
TRBV30 | CAWSRDLYNEQFF
TRBV6-1 | CASSRDPRSPKAKNIQYF
TRBV28 | CASSLSLSYLTQYF
TRBV12-3/TRBV12-4 | CASRDSGVYEQYF
TRBV3-1 | CASSQDPPNTDTQYF
TRBV6-1 | CASSEAKRGASGRSYNEQYF
TRBV19 | CASTIAGRVYGYTF
TRBV27 | CASRDRGAGELFF
TRBV3-1 | CASSQDRVKRGPYNEQFF
TRBV27 | CASSYVGGIVDTQYF
TRBV19 | CASSTSPGQYQETQYF
TRBV4-2 | CASSRALAGVSKNIQYF
TRBV28 | CASREGREETQYF
TRBV25-1 | CASSDSGQGHQPQHF
TRBV5-1 | CASSLAGTSANNEQFF
TRBV7-9 | CASSLTGGGRGTEAFF
TRBV4-1 | CASSRIFTPGDQYF
TRBV28 | CASSTGGHNYGYTF
TRBV6-6 | CASWDRLNTEAFF
TRBV3-1 | CASRWAGGSISEQYF
TRBV20-1 | CSARKDSLTDTQYF
TRBV5-1 | CASSSGTSENYEQYF
TRBV15 | CATSRDFSGYYEQYF
TRBV28 | CASIHGGTGGANYGYTF
TRBV6-1 | CASSETAGGETQYF
TRBV27 | CASSFRRGGRSYEQYF
TRBV7-9 | CASSPRGTMGPPLPSYEQYF
TRBV14 | CASSQVAGTGNTIYF
TRBV12-3/TRBV12-4 | CASSPRSLGTQYF
TRBV6-5 | CASSYSLGESSYEQYF
TRBV7-9 | CASSLKAGPTEAFF
TRBV20-1 | CSASSWREIDTQYF
TRBV10-3 | CAISESGPSLGNEQFF
TRBV18 | CASSTVGTVYGYTF
TRBV14 | CASSPSLGQGTYGYTF
TRBV5-1 | CASSYGDTYSGANVLTF
TRBV9 | CASSPTPETGGRETQYF